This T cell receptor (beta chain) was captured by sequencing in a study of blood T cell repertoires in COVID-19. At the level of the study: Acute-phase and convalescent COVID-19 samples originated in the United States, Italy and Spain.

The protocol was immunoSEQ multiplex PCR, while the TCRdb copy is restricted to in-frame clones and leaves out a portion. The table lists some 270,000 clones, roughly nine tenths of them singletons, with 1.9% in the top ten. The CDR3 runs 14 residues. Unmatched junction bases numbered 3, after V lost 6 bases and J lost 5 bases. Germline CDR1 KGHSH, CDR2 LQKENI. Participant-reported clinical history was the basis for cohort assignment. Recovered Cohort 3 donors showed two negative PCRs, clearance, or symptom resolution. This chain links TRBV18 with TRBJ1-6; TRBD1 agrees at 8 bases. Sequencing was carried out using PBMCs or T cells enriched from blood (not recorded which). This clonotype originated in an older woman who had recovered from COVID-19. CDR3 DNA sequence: TGTGCCAGCTCCCAGACAGGGGATAATTCACCCCTCCACTTT. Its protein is CASSQTGDNSPLHF.